This TCR beta chain is drawn from a study of T cells in Graves' hyperthyroidism and ophthalmopathy. Uncontrolled infection, other autoimmune disease, pregnancy and lactation each barred patients from inclusion. What was amplified from RNA transcripts were TCR beta CDR3 regions. When the TCR CDR3 underwent first-round RT-PCR, the HTBI primer set was used. One entry per CDR3 protein, called by TCRdb with MiXCR from the multiplex PCR reads. The sample lists 500,000 to 600,000 distinct CDR3 sequences, 46% occurring once. This clonotype showed up many times. Input material: peripheral blood or thyroid tissue (not recorded which). The TCR originated in a woman younger than 35 with Graves' hyperthyroidism.

CDR3 bases: TGTGCCAGCAGCGAGACAGGTTCCGAGCAGTACTTC. It codes for CASSETGSEQYF. V is TRBV7-9 and J is TRBJ2-7; D perhaps matches TRBD1 (6 bases). The CDR3 has 12 amino acids. With 5 bases removed from V and 6 bases from J, the gap between germline ends came to 11 bases. CDR1 and CDR2 from the germline V gene are SEHNR and FQNEAQ (reference sequence).